This is a list of T cell receptor beta chains from one sample in a study of OX40 agonist ivuxolimab in advanced cancers. The assay was immunoSEQ multiplex PCR, and TCRdb's table has in-frame clones only and misses some. The sample lists about 77,000 clones, approximately 83% occurring once. Material: CD4+ or CD8+ T cells sorted from blood, obtained in a trial of the OX40 agonist ivuxolimab. The source of these receptors is an adult with an advanced solid tumor such as melanoma, head and neck, liver or kidney cancer. CDR3s include the opening cysteine and the closing phenylalanine or tryptophan. D genes are given only for firm matches. The size field is filled for only some rows; it gives once, few, many or a size class.

cdr3_aa: CASSEQVQAGTQYF; cdr3_nt: TGTGCCAGCAGCGAGCAGGTACAAGCTGGGACCCAGTACTTC; j_call: TRBJ2-5; clone_size: NA; v_call: TRBV7-8; d_call: NA
cdr3_aa: CASSLDPGMNTEAFF; cdr3_nt: TGTGCCAGCAGTTTAGATCCAGGGATGAACACTGAAGCTTTCTTT; j_call: TRBJ1-1; clone_size: NA; v_call: TRBV27; d_call: NA
cdr3_aa: CAISESGSRSAWEQYF; cdr3_nt: TGTGCCATCAGTGAGTCGGGCAGTAGATCTGCCTGGGAGCAGTACTTC; j_call: TRBJ2-7; clone_size: NA; v_call: TRBV10-3; d_call: NA
cdr3_aa: CASSPAQILVSQTVEQYF; cdr3_nt: TGTGCCAGCTCACCCGCACAGATATTAGTCTCCCAAACTGTCGAGCAGTACTTC; j_call: TRBJ2-7; clone_size: NA; v_call: TRBV18; d_call: NA
cdr3_aa: CASSLWQQETQYF; cdr3_nt: TGTGCCAGCAGCTTGTGGCAGCAAGAGACCCAGTACTTC; j_call: TRBJ2-5; clone_size: NA; v_call: TRBV5-4; d_call: NA
cdr3_aa: CASSPWGQGTAGANVLTF; cdr3_nt: TGTGCCAGCAGCCCCTGGGGACAGGGGACGGCGGGGGCCAACGTCCTGACTTTC; j_call: TRBJ2-6; clone_size: NA; v_call: TRBV7-3; d_call: TRBD1
cdr3_aa: CASSLWGPPLGAFF; cdr3_nt: TGTGCCAGCAGCTTGTGGGGACCACCCCTGGGGGCTTTCTTT; j_call: TRBJ1-1; clone_size: NA; v_call: TRBV5-6; d_call: NA
cdr3_aa: CASSLAVAGGNGYTF; cdr3_nt: TGTGCCAGCAGCTTAGCGGTGGCAGGGGGTAATGGCTACACCTTC; j_call: TRBJ1-2; clone_size: NA; v_call: TRBV7-2; d_call: TRBD1
cdr3_aa: CASSFSPGLNYGYTF; cdr3_nt: TGTGCCAGCAGTTTTTCTCCGGGACTCAACTATGGCTACACCTTC; j_call: TRBJ1-2; clone_size: NA; v_call: TRBV6-5; d_call: NA
cdr3_aa: CASSLVSGRGPEQYF; cdr3_nt: TGTGCCAGCAGCTTAGTAAGTGGCAGGGGCCCCGAGCAGTACTTC; j_call: TRBJ2-7; clone_size: NA; v_call: TRBV11-2; d_call: NA
cdr3_aa: CAIGQGSGANVLTF; cdr3_nt: TGTGCCATCGGGCAGGGCTCTGGGGCCAACGTCCTGACTTTC; j_call: TRBJ2-6; clone_size: once; v_call: TRBV10-3; d_call: NA
cdr3_aa: CASSEGAGGKTDTQYF; cdr3_nt: TGTGCCAGCAGTGAAGGAGCGGGGGGGAAAACAGATACGCAGTATTTT; j_call: TRBJ2-3; clone_size: NA; v_call: TRBV6-1; d_call: TRBD2
cdr3_aa: CASSAQGTDTQYF; cdr3_nt: TGTGCCAGTAGTGCGCAAGGCACAGATACGCAGTATTTT; j_call: TRBJ2-3; clone_size: NA; v_call: TRBV19; d_call: NA
cdr3_aa: CASRRTAFYEQYF; cdr3_nt: TGTGCCAGCAGGAGGACAGCTTTCTACGAGCAGTACTTC; j_call: TRBJ2-7; clone_size: NA; v_call: TRBV27; d_call: NA
cdr3_aa: CASSNPGQGSEQYF; cdr3_nt: TGTGCCAGTAGTAACCCGGGACAGGGGAGCGAGCAGTACTTC; j_call: TRBJ2-7; clone_size: NA; v_call: TRBV19; d_call: TRBD1
cdr3_aa: CASSLPLAMVYEQYF; cdr3_nt: TGTGCCAGCAGCTTACCCCTAGCTATGGTCTACGAGCAGTACTTC; j_call: TRBJ2-7; clone_size: NA; v_call: TRBV7-8; d_call: NA
cdr3_aa: CASSPGGGGELFF; cdr3_nt: TGTGCCAGCAGCCCAGGGGGCGGCGGGGAGCTGTTTTTT; j_call: TRBJ2-2; clone_size: NA; v_call: TRBV7-3; d_call: TRBD1
cdr3_aa: CASSSQIAGLQETQYF; cdr3_nt: TGTGCCAGCAGTTCCCAGATAGCGGGGCTACAAGAGACCCAGTACTTC; j_call: TRBJ2-5; clone_size: NA; v_call: TRBV27; d_call: TRBD2
cdr3_aa: CASSLGRGAFF; cdr3_nt: TGTGCCAGCAGCTTAGGTCGCGGGGCTTTCTTT; j_call: TRBJ1-1; clone_size: NA; v_call: TRBV11-2; d_call: NA
cdr3_aa: CASSLRVYGYTF; cdr3_nt: TGTGCCAGCAGCCTCCGAGTCTATGGCTACACCTTC; j_call: TRBJ1-2; clone_size: NA; v_call: TRBV7-9; d_call: NA
cdr3_aa: CASSLPGTGIYEQYF; cdr3_nt: TGTGCCAGCAGTCTCCCCGGGACAGGGATCTACGAGCAGTACTTC; j_call: TRBJ2-7; clone_size: NA; v_call: TRBV27; d_call: TRBD1
cdr3_aa: CASSSGINQPQHF; cdr3_nt: TGTGCCAGCAGCTCGGGCATCAATCAGCCCCAGCATTTT; j_call: TRBJ1-5; clone_size: NA; v_call: TRBV7-2; d_call: NA
cdr3_aa: CASSPSTTDEQYF; cdr3_nt: TGTGCCAGCTCACCTAGCACCACTGACGAGCAGTACTTC; j_call: TRBJ2-7; clone_size: NA; v_call: TRBV18; d_call: NA
cdr3_aa: CAISEGDRVASYEQYF; cdr3_nt: TGTGCCATCAGTGAAGGAGACAGGGTCGCATCCTACGAGCAGTACTTC; j_call: TRBJ2-7; clone_size: NA; v_call: TRBV10-3; d_call: TRBD1
cdr3_aa: CASSLGDGGGTDTQYF; cdr3_nt: TGTGCCAGCAGCTTAGGGGACGGCGGGGGCACAGATACGCAGTATTTT; j_call: TRBJ2-3; clone_size: once; v_call: TRBV7-2; d_call: NA
cdr3_aa: CASSPGLAGVTGELFF; cdr3_nt: TGTGCCAGCAGCCCCGGACTAGCGGGGGTGACCGGGGAGCTGTTTTTT; j_call: TRBJ2-2; clone_size: NA; v_call: TRBV7-2; d_call: TRBD2
cdr3_aa: CASTQQGHTEAFF; cdr3_nt: TGTGCCAGCACTCAACAGGGGCACACTGAAGCTTTCTTT; j_call: TRBJ1-1; clone_size: NA; v_call: TRBV6-5; d_call: TRBD1
cdr3_aa: CASSEPGGNEKLFF; cdr3_nt: TGCGCCAGCAGTGAGCCCGGGGGAAATGAAAAACTGTTTTTT; j_call: TRBJ1-4; clone_size: NA; v_call: TRBV10-1; d_call: NA
cdr3_aa: CASSLSFGGSPLHF; cdr3_nt: TGTGCCAGCAGCTTGAGTTTCGGTGGATCACCCCTCCACTTT; j_call: TRBJ1-6; clone_size: NA; v_call: TRBV7-8; d_call: NA
cdr3_aa: CASSVGENYGYTF; cdr3_nt: TGTGCCAGCAGCGTAGGGGAAAACTATGGCTACACCTTC; j_call: TRBJ1-2; clone_size: once; v_call: TRBV9; d_call: NA
cdr3_aa: CASKPRLSSNEQFF; cdr3_nt: TGTGCCAGCAAGCCGCGACTAAGCTCAAATGAGCAGTTCTTC; j_call: TRBJ2-1; clone_size: NA; v_call: TRBV2; d_call: NA
cdr3_aa: CASSVGIGGYNEQFF; cdr3_nt: TGTGCCAGCAGCGTAGGAATCGGGGGCTACAATGAGCAGTTCTTC; j_call: TRBJ2-1; clone_size: NA; v_call: TRBV9; d_call: NA
cdr3_aa: CASRRTGDENIQYF; cdr3_nt: TGTGCCAGCAGGAGGACAGGGGATGAAAACATTCAGTACTTC; j_call: TRBJ2-4; clone_size: NA; v_call: TRBV27; d_call: TRBD1
cdr3_aa: CASSMTSGGSYEQYF; cdr3_nt: TGTGCCAGTAGTATGACTAGCGGGGGATCCTACGAGCAGTACTTC; j_call: TRBJ2-7; clone_size: NA; v_call: TRBV19; d_call: TRBD2
cdr3_aa: CASRYNREWDTEAFF; cdr3_nt: TGCGCCAGCAGATATAACAGGGAATGGGACACTGAAGCTTTCTTT; j_call: TRBJ1-1; clone_size: NA; v_call: TRBV4-3; d_call: NA
cdr3_aa: CASSLGGTGELFF; cdr3_nt: TGTGCCAGCAGCTTAGGGGGCACCGGGGAGCTGTTTTTT; j_call: TRBJ2-2; clone_size: NA; v_call: TRBV7-3; d_call: NA
cdr3_aa: CASSPRQGLGELFF; cdr3_nt: TGTGCCAGCTCACCACGACAGGGGCTCGGGGAGCTGTTTTTT; j_call: TRBJ2-2; clone_size: NA; v_call: TRBV18; d_call: TRBD1
cdr3_aa: CSARLTEAFF; cdr3_nt: TGCAGTGCTAGACTCACTGAAGCTTTCTTT; j_call: TRBJ1-1; clone_size: NA; v_call: TRBV20-1; d_call: NA
cdr3_aa: CASSLGRGSTEAFF; cdr3_nt: TGTGCCAGCAGCTTAGGACGAGGGAGTACTGAAGCTTTCTTT; j_call: TRBJ1-1; clone_size: once; v_call: TRBV7-9; d_call: NA
cdr3_aa: CASSLMGDYGNTIYF; cdr3_nt: TGTGCCAGCAGCTTGATGGGGGATTACGGAAACACCATATATTTT; j_call: TRBJ1-3; clone_size: few; v_call: TRBV5-5; d_call: NA